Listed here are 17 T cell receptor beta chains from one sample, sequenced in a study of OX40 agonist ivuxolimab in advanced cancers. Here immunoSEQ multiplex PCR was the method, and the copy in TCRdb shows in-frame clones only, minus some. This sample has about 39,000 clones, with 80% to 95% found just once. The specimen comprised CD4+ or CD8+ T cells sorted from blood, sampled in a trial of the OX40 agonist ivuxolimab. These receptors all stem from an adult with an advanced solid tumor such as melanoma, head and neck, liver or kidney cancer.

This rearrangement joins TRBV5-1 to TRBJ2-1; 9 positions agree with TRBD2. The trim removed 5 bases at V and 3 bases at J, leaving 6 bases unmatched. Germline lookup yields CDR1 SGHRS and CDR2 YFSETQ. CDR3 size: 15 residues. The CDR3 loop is CASSFTSGLYNEQFF. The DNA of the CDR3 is TGCGCCAGCAGTTTCACTAGCGGGCTCTACAATGAGCAGTTCTTC. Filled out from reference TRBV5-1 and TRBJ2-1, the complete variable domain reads KAGVTQTPRYLIKTRGQQVTLSCSPISGHRSVSWYQQTPGQGLQFLFEYFSETQRNKGNFPGRFSGRQFSNSRSEMNVSTLELGDSALYLCASSFTSGLYNEQFFGPGTRLTVL.

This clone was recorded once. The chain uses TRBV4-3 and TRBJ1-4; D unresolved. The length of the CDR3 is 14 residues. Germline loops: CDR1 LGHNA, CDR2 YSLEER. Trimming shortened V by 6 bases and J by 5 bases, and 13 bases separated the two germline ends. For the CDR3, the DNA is TGCGCCAGCAGTTTAGGGCTCGCGAATGAAAAACTGTTTTTT. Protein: CASSLGLANEKLFF.

The DNA for the CDR3 is TGTGCCAGCAGTGATTGGGAGTTAAGCTATGAGCAGTTCTTC. Its protein is CASSDWELSYEQFF. The V and J genes are TRBV2 and TRBJ2-1, with D possibly being TRBD2 (5 bases). The germline V gene has CDR1 SNHLY and CDR2 FYNNEI. Trimming took 3 bases from V and 8 from J, leaving 14 bases between them. There are 14 residues in the CDR3.

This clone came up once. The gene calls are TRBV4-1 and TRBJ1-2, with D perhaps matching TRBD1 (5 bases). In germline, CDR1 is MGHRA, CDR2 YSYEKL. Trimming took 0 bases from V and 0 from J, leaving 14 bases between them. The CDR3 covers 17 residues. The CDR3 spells CASSQEDKDTANYGYTF. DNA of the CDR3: TGCGCCAGCAGCCAAGAGGATAAGGACACAGCTAACTATGGCTACACCTTC.

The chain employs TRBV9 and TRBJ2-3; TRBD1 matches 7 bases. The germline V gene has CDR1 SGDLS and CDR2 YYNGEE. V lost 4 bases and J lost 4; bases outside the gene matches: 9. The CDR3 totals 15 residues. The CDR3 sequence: CASSSRMTGPDTQYF. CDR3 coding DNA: TGTGCCAGCAGCTCGAGAATGACAGGGCCAGATACGCAGTATTTT. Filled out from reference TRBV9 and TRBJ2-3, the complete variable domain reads DSGVTQTPKHLITATGQRVTLRCSPRSGDLSVYWYQQSLDQGLQFLIQYYNGEERAKGNILERFSAQQFPDLHSELNLSSLELGDSALYFCASSSRMTGPDTQYFGPGTRLTVL.

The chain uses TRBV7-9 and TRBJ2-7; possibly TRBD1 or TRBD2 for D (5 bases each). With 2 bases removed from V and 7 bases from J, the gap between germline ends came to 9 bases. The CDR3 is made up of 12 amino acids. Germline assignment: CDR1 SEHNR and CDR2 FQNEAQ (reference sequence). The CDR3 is CASSLMGEEQYF. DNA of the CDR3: TGTGCCAGCAGCTTAATGGGGGAAGAGCAGTACTTC.

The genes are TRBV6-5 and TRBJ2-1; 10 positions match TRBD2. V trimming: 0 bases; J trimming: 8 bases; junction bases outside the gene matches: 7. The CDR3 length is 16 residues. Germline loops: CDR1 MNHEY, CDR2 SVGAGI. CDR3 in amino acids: CASSYSASGSIDEQFF. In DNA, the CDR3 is TGTGCCAGCAGTTACTCGGCTAGCGGGAGCATAGATGAGCAGTTCTTC.

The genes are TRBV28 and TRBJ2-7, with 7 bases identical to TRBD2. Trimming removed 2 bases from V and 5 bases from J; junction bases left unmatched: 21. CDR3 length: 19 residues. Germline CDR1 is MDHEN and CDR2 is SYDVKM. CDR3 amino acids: CASSLEWAPTRTSPDEQYF. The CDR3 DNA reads TGTGCCAGCAGTTTAGAATGGGCACCAACCCGGACTAGTCCCGACGAGCAGTACTTC.

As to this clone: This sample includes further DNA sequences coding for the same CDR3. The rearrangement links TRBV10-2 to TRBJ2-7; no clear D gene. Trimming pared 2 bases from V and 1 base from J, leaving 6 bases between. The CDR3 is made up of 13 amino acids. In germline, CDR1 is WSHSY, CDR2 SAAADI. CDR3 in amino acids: CASSEGLSYEQYF. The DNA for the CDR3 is TGCGCCAGCAGTGAGGGATTGTCCTACGAGCAGTACTTC.

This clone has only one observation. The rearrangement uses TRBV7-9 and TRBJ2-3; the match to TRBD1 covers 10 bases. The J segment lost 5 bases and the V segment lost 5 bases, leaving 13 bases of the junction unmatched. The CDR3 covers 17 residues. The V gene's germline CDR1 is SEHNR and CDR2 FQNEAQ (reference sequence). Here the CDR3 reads CASSVEGTGVGLDTQYF. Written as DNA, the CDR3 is TGTGCCAGCAGCGTAGAGGGGACAGGGGTCGGATTAGATACGCAGTATTTT.

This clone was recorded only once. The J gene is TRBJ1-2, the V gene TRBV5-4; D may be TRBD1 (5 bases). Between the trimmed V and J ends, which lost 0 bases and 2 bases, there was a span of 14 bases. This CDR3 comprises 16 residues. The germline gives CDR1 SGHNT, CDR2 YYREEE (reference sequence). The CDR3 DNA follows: TGTGCCAGCAGCTTGGAGTCAGCCTCAGGGAACTATGGCTACACCTTC. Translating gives CASSLESASGNYGYTF.

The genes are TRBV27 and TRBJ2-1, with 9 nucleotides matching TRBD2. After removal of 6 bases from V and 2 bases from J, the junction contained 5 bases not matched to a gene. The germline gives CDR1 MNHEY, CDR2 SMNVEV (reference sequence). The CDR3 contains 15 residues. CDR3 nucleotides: TGTGCCAGCAGGCCCGCGGGAGGGGCCTACAATGAGCAGTTCTTC. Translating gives CASRPAGGAYNEQFF.

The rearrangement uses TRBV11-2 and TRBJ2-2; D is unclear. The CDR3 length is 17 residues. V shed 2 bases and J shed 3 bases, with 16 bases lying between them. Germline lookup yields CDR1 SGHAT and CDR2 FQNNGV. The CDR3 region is CASSLLFAWQHTGELFF. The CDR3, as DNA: TGTGCCAGCAGCTTATTATTCGCTTGGCAGCACACCGGGGAGCTGTTTTTT. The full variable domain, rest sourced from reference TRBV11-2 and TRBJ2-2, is EAGVAQSPRYKIIEKRQSVAFWCNPISGHATLYWYQQILGQGPKLLIQFQNNGVVDDSQLPKDRFSAERLKGVDSTLKIQPAKLEDSAVYLCASSLLFAWQHTGELFFGEGSRLTVL.

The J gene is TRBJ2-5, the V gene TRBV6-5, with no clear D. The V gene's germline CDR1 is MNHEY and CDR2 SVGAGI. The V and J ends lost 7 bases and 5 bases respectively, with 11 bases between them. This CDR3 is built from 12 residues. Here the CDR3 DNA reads TGTGCCAGCAATACTGTAGGGGAGACCCAGTACTTC. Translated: CASNTVGETQYF.

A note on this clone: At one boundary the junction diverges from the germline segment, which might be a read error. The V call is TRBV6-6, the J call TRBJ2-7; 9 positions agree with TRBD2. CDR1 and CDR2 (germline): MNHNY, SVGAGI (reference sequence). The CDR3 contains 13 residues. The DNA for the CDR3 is TGTGCCAGCAGCCACGAGGCGGGAGGGCCTAACCACTTC. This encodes CASSHEAGGPNHF.

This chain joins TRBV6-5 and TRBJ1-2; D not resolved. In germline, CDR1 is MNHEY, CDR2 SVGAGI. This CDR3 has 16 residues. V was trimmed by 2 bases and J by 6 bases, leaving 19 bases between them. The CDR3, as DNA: TGTGCCAGCAGTTACAGAGAATCAGCGAGGTCCGATGGCTACACCTTC. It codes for CASSYRESARSDGYTF.

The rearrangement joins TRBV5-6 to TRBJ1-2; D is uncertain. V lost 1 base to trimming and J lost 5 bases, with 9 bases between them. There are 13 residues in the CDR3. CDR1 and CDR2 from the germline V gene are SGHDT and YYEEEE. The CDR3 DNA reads TGTGCCAGCAGCTTGAGCAGGCAGTATGGCTACACCTTC. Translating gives CASSLSRQYGYTF. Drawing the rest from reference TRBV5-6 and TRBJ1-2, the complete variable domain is DAGVTQSPTHLIKTRGQQVTLRCSPKSGHDTVSWYQQALGQGPQFIFQYYEEEERQRGNFPDRFSGHQFPNYSSELNVNALLLGDSALYLCASSLSRQYGYTFGSGTRLTVV.